Sequencing of this T cell receptor (beta chain) was carried out in a study of Ad26.COV2.S vaccination and SARS-CoV-2 variants. As to treatment: around 19 received Ad26.COV2.S at low or high dose, single or two shots; about five received placebo; per-sample allocation not given. Material that was analyzed had been drawn on day 63 after the first vaccine or placebo injection. The individual, an adult aged 18-55 years, was a donor in Boston. CDR1 is SGHRS, CDR2 YFSETQ, per germline. The CDR3 is made up of 15 amino acids. The V segment lost 4 bases and the J segment 2 bases; nucleotides outside the gene matches: 7. The table came from immunoSEQ multiplex PCR; TCRdb's copy has only in-frame clones and leaves some out. The data show a few hundred thousand clones, approximately 88% seen once.

This chain connects TRBV5-1 to TRBJ2-3; the match to TRBD1 covers 7 bases. The specimen comprised peripheral blood, sampled in a trial of Ad26.COV2.S vaccine versus placebo. The receptor comes from a person between 18 and 65 years old who received the Ad26.COV2.S COVID-19 vaccine or a placebo. CDR3 sequence: CASSVNRGPTDTQYF. DNA for the CDR3: TGCGCCAGCAGCGTAAACAGGGGACCCACAGATACGCAGTATTTT.